This TCR beta chain is drawn from a study of blood T cell repertoires in COVID-19. Overall study: Some COVID-19 samples were acute and others convalescent; all came from the United States, Italy and Spain.

TCRdb's copy holds only in-frame clones and misses some; the assay was immunoSEQ multiplex PCR. The table has around 250,000 clones, around 83% seen once; the top ten hold approximately 2%. This clone was picked up one time. There are 15 residues in the CDR3. Germline CDR1 reads SNHLY; CDR2 reads FYNNEI. Trimming took off 10 bases at V and 0 bases at J, with 18 bases between the two ends. This TCR was recovered from a man between 25 and 39 years old who had recovered from COVID-19. Sequencing was performed on peripheral blood. V is TRBV2 and J is TRBJ1-2; D unresolved. The CDR3 sequence: CAIKRVADPNYGYTF. The CDR3 DNA sequence: TGTGCCATCAAGCGCGTGGCAGATCCTAACTATGGCTACACCTTC.